The 7 T cell receptor beta chains below come from one sample, sequenced in a study of T cells in Graves' hyperthyroidism and ophthalmopathy. Researchers amplified the TCR beta CDR3 regions from RNA transcripts. Using the HTBI primer set, a first-round RT-PCR was run on the TCR CDR3. MiXCR, run by TCRdb on the multiplex PCR reads, gives a single entry per CDR3 protein. This sample has 200,000 to 250,000 distinct CDR3 sequences, with about 16% found just once. The material sequenced was blood. These TCRs come from a young woman with Graves' ophthalmopathy.

This clonotype was picked up many times. This rearrangement joins TRBV6-1 to TRBJ2-7; 8 nucleotides agree with TRBD2. Trimming at V came to 5 bases and at J to 3 bases, leaving 9 bases not matched to a gene. The germline CDR1 and CDR2 sequences are MNHNS and SASEGT. The CDR3 consists of 15 residues. In nucleotides, the CDR3 is TGTGCCAGCAGTCCCCGGGGAGCGGGAGACTACGAGCAGTACTTC. It translates to CASSPRGAGDYEQYF.

Of note for this clonotype: One end of the junction varies from germline; a read error may be responsible. J is TRBJ2-7 and V is TRBV2; no definite D call. Germline V gene sequence: CDR1 SNHLY, CDR2 FYNNEI. The CDR3 extends over 10 amino acids. Here the CDR3 reads CASSDRGVCF. In nucleotides, the CDR3 is TGTGCCAGCAGTGATCGAGGCGTTTGCTTC.

This clonotype was found many times. V gene TRBV19 combines with J gene TRBJ2-7; D is unclear. Germline CDR1 LNHDA, CDR2 SQIVND (reference sequence). The CDR3 is 15 amino acids. Trimming took off 3 bases at V and 0 bases at J, with 12 bases between the two ends. The CDR3 is CASSIGRPSSYEQYF. Written as DNA, the CDR3 is TGTGCCAGTAGTATTGGCAGACCTAGCTCCTACGAGCAGTACTTC.

This chain joins TRBV29-1 and TRBJ2-7; 7 bases match TRBD2. With 1 base clipped from V and 1 base from J, the junction kept 10 bases outside the gene matches. CDR1 is SQVTM, CDR2 ANQGSEA, per germline. CDR3 length: 16 amino acids. CDR3 sequence reads: CSVEGGVAGNSYEQYF. The CDR3 nucleotides are TGCAGCGTTGAAGGGGGGGTAGCGGGTAATTCCTACGAGCAGTACTTC.

This clonotype was seen many times. The chain is built from TRBV3-1 and TRBJ1-2; 10 nucleotides align to TRBD1. V was pared by 4 bases and J by 4 bases, with 3 bases of the junction left unmatched. The CDR3 contains 14 residues. Germline V gene lookup returns CDR1 LGHDT and CDR2 YNNKEL (reference sequence). The CDR3 DNA is TGTGCCAGCAGCCGTCGGGACAGGGGCTATGGCTACACCTTC. It codes for CASSRRDRGYGYTF. The variable domain in full, completed from reference TRBV3-1 and TRBJ1-2, reads DTAVSQTPKYLVTQMGNDKSIKCEQNLGHDTMYWYKQDSKKFLKIMFSYNNKELIINETVPNRFSPKSPDKAHLNLHINSLELGDSAVYFCASSRRDRGYGYTFGSGTRLTVV.

This clonotype was seen many times. V usage is TRBV12-3 or TRBV12-4 and J usage is TRBJ1-1; weak D call: TRBD1 (6 bases). Trimming removed 6 bases from V and 7 bases from J, with 27 bases in between. The CDR3 spans 17 residues. CDR3 sequence: CASSKEQGSEGLVEAFF. CDR3 nucleotides: TGTGCCAGCAGCAAAGAACAGGGTTCGGAGGGGCTTGTTGAAGCTTTCTTT.

This clonotype was seen ten or more times. The chain is built from TRBV29-1 and TRBJ2-2; D gene unclear. The CDR3 is 13 residues long. V lost 7 bases and J 2 bases, leaving 11 bases between the germline ends. In germline, CDR1 is SQVTM, CDR2 ANQGSEA. CDR3 nucleotide sequence: TGCAGCGGGGATGGCGGTAACACCGGGGAGCTGTTTTTT. It yields the protein CSGDGGNTGELFF.